The next 30 T cell receptor beta chains were all read from a single sample in a study of cytomegalovirus exposure and HLA in healthy donors. Amplification used 60 Vbeta primers and 13 Jbeta primers. Sequencing was performed with immunoSEQ multiplex PCR; in TCRdb, only in-frame clones are kept and a portion is missing. The sample has 60,000 to 85,000 clones; around 82% are singletons. The sample consisted of PBMCs. The receptors here all came from a man aged 35 to 55 in good health and CMV-seronegative.

This rearrangement joins TRBV5-4 to TRBJ2-7; D ambiguous. V lost 3 bases, J lost 3 bases, and 4 bases lay in between. Looked up from germline, CDR1 is SGHNT and CDR2 is YYREEE (reference sequence). The CDR3 covers 11 residues. CDR3 sequence: CASSSYYEQYF. For the CDR3, the DNA is TGTGCCAGCAGCTCGTACTACGAGCAGTACTTC.

This clone has only one observation. The V call is TRBV28, the J call TRBJ2-5; 7 nucleotides line up with TRBD1. CDR3 size: 14 residues. V lost 6 bases, J lost 3 bases, and 7 bases stayed unmatched. Germline CDR1 and CDR2: MDHEN and SYDVKM. DNA for the CDR3: TGTGCCAGCAGCCCGGACAGGACCGAAGAGACCCAGTACTTC. Its translation: CASSPDRTEETQYF.

Worth noting for this clone: The junction shows a germline mismatch at one end, possibly a read error. The chain has TRBV7-7 and TRBJ2-5; 9 bases line up with TRBD1. Looked up from germline, CDR1 is SSHAT and CDR2 is FNYEAQ (reference sequence). The CDR3 has 16 residues. CDR3 sequence (DNA): TGTGCTAGCAGCACCGGGACAGGGTCCGGCCGGGGTGCCCAGTACTTC. Amino acid sequence: CASSTGTGSGRGAQYF. The complete variable domain, with remaining parts taken from reference TRBV7-7 and TRBJ2-5, reads GAGVSQSPRYKVTKRGQDVTLRCDPISSHATLYWYQQALGQGPEFLTYFNYEAQPDKSGLPSDRFSAERPEGSISTLTIQRTEQRDSAMYRCASSTGTGSGRGAQYFGPGTRLLVL.

This rearrangement joins TRBV19 to TRBJ2-2; 8 bases map to TRBD1. V shed 9 bases and J 5 bases; nucleotides not matched to a gene: 8. The CDR3 length is 14 residues. CDR1 is LNHDA and CDR2 is SQIVND in the germline V gene (reference sequence). CDR3 region: CASQTGDGTGELFF. CDR3 bases: TGTGCCAGCCAGACAGGGGATGGGACCGGGGAGCTGTTTTTT.

The chain is built from TRBV11-2 and TRBJ2-3, with no clear D. The CDR3 is 11 amino acids. CDR1 is SGHAT, CDR2 FQNNGV, per germline. The V end lost 5 bases, the J end lost 6 bases, and 6 bases lay between the germline ends. CDR3 in DNA: TGTGCCAGCAGCCCCAGGGATACGCAGTATTTT. Protein: CASSPRDTQYF.

Only a few counts were recorded for this clone. The chain is built from TRBV30 and TRBJ1-6, with D possibly matching TRBD1 (5 bases). There are 14 residues in the CDR3. V was trimmed by 2 bases and J by 10 bases, leaving 15 bases between them. Germline V gene data show CDR1 as GTSNPN and CDR2 as SVGIG (reference sequence). The CDR3 bases are TGTGCCTGGAGTTTGACAGCCCAAAGATCACCCCTCCACTTT. It encodes CAWSLTAQRSPLHF.

The chain couples TRBV10-1 to TRBJ1-1; 10 bases fit TRBD1. V gave up 6 bases and J gave up 3 bases; unmatched junction bases: 4. CDR1 and CDR2 (germline): WNHNN, SYGVQD (reference sequence). The CDR3 extends over 14 amino acids. The CDR3 loop is CASRAGQGDTEAFF. CDR3 in DNA: TGCGCCAGCAGGGCCGGACAGGGGGACACTGAAGCTTTCTTT.

V is TRBV7-2 and J is TRBJ1-2; 7 bases agree with TRBD1. This CDR3 region has 15 residues. Looked up from germline, CDR1 is SGHTA and CDR2 is FQGNSA. Germline trimming cut 5 bases from V and 3 bases from J; bases unmatched to any gene: 9. The CDR3: CASSLRTGGDYGYTF. CDR3 nucleotides: TGTGCCAGCAGCCTCCGGACAGGCGGCGACTATGGCTACACCTTC. Full variable domain (rest looked up from reference TRBV7-2 and TRBJ1-2): GAGVSQSPSNKVTEKGKDVELRCDPISGHTALYWYRQSLGQGLEFLIYFQGNSAPDKSGLPSDRFSAERTGGSVSTLTIQRTQQEDSAVYLCASSLRTGGDYGYTFGSGTRLTVV.

This clone turned up a few times. J is TRBJ1-4 and V is TRBV6-5; maybe TRBD1 (5 bases). Germline V CDR1 and CDR2: MNHEY, SVGAGI. CDR3 length: 14 residues. Trimming pared 6 bases from V and 7 bases from J, leaving 15 bases between. The CDR3 here is CASREQGGGEKLFF. The CDR3 DNA reads as TGTGCCAGCAGGGAGCAGGGAGGAGGTGAAAAACTGTTTTTT.

CDR3: CASSKTSVSTDTQYF. Written as DNA, the CDR3 is TGTGCCAGCAGCAAGACTAGCGTTAGCACAGATACGCAGTATTTT. V is TRBV7-3 and J is TRBJ2-3; TRBD2 agrees at 8 bases. The CDR3 is 15 amino acids. Germline lookup yields CDR1 SGHTA and CDR2 FQGTGA. Germline trimming cut 5 bases from V and 0 bases from J; bases unmatched to any gene: 4.

The count of this clone is one. The V call is TRBV7-3, the J call TRBJ2-5; D not resolved. This CDR3 spans 13 amino acids. V shed 3 bases and J shed 2 bases, with 7 bases lying between them. The germline V gene has CDR1 SGHTA and CDR2 FQGTGA. CDR3 DNA sequence: TGTGCCAGCAGCTTGTCGGTTCAAGAGACCCAGTACTTC. Translation: CASSLSVQETQYF.

This chain uses TRBV11-2 with TRBJ1-2; D is unresolved. This CDR3 is built from 12 residues. Per germline, CDR1 SGHAT and CDR2 FQNNGV. Between the trimmed V and J ends, which lost 5 bases and 0 bases, there was a span of 4 bases. CDR3 loop: CASSGTNYGYTF. CDR3 nucleotides: TGTGCCAGCAGCGGCACTAACTATGGCTACACCTTC.

The V gene is TRBV9, the J gene TRBJ1-5, with D hard to call. V was clipped by 0 bases and J by 0 bases, with 4 bases between them. Germline loops: CDR1 SGDLS, CDR2 YYNGEE. The CDR3 contains 14 residues. The DNA of the CDR3 is TGTGCCAGCAGCGTAGACAGTAGCAATCAGCCCCAGCATTTT. This sequence encodes CASSVDSSNQPQHF.

The rearrangement joins TRBV7-2 to TRBJ2-7; 8 nucleotides align to TRBD2. The CDR3 covers 13 residues. Germline V gene lookup returns CDR1 SGHTA and CDR2 FQGNSA. Germline trimming cut 1 base from V and 6 bases from J; bases unmatched to any gene: 2. The chain's CDR3 is CASSLGTSREQYF. CDR3 bases: TGTGCCAGCAGCTTAGGGACTAGCCGCGAGCAGTACTTC.

The rearrangement joins TRBV18 to TRBJ2-2; 10 positions match TRBD1. CDR3 size: 16 residues. Germline CDR1 and CDR2: KGHSH and LQKENI. With V trimmed by 6 bases and J by 4 bases, 8 bases remained unmatched. CDR3 nucleotide sequence: TGTGCCAGCTCCCCCCGACAGGGGGCGCGCACCGGGGAGCTGTTTTTT. It encodes CASSPRQGARTGELFF.

This clone occurred once. The chain recombines TRBV11-2 with TRBJ1-5; 7 bases align to TRBD1. Germline-derived CDR1 and CDR2 are SGHAT and FQNNGV. The V segment lost 3 bases and the J segment 3 bases; nucleotides outside the gene matches: 5. This CDR3 is built from 15 residues. The DNA for the CDR3 is TGTGCCAGCAGCTTCACGGGACAGCCCAATCAGCCCCAGCATTTT. Translated, it gives CASSFTGQPNQPQHF.

The chain carries TRBV11-2 and TRBJ2-1; 9 bases are a match to TRBD2. This CDR3 is built from 15 residues. Looked up from germline, CDR1 is SGHAT and CDR2 is FQNNGV. V lost 6 bases to trimming and J lost 7 bases; unmatched junction nucleotides: 10. For the CDR3, the DNA is TGTGCCAGCAGTCCGCGGGGGGGCTACAGGAATGAGCAGTTCTTC. Translated, it gives CASSPRGGYRNEQFF. Full variable domain (outside the CDR3, taken from reference TRBV11-2 and TRBJ2-1): EAGVAQSPRYKIIEKRQSVAFWCNPISGHATLYWYQQILGQGPKLLIQFQNNGVVDDSQLPKDRFSAERLKGVDSTLKIQPAKLEDSAVYLCASSPRGGYRNEQFFGPGTRLTVL.

The chain employs TRBV7-8 and TRBJ1-5, with D uncertain. The CDR3 runs 14 residues. Germline CDR1 and CDR2: SGHVS and FQNEAQ. Trimming stripped 3 bases from V and 10 bases from J, with 16 bases between. In nucleotides, the CDR3 is TGTGCCAGCAGCTTCACCGCTATCCTCAATCCCCAGCATTTT. Protein sequence: CASSFTAILNPQHF.

The chain is built from TRBV18 and TRBJ1-4; no clear D. CDR1 and CDR2 from the germline V gene are KGHSH and LQKENI. V lost 2 bases to trimming and J lost 4 bases, with 14 bases between them. CDR3 length: 16 amino acids. The CDR3 protein is CASSPLDGLLNEKLFF. CDR3 in DNA: TGTGCCAGCTCACCATTGGACGGACTTCTTAATGAAAAACTGTTTTTT.

The J gene is TRBJ1-5, the V gene TRBV7-9; a possible D gene is TRBD1 (6 bases). The CDR3 contains 16 residues. CDR1 and CDR2 from the germline V gene are SEHNR and FQNEAQ (reference sequence). Trimming removed 2 bases from V and 1 base from J, with 12 bases in between. The CDR3 coding sequence is TGTGCCAGCAGCTTAATGGGGGCATCCAGCAATCAGCCCCAGCATTTT. Amino acid sequence: CASSLMGASSNQPQHF.

The chain has TRBV25-1 and TRBJ1-2; no clear D gene. Germline V gives CDR1 MGHDK, CDR2 SYGVNS. V was shortened by 1 base and J by 4 bases, with 13 bases between the two germline ends. This CDR3 comprises 15 residues. CDR3: CASSEWGEGTYGYTF. The CDR3 DNA is TGTGCCAGCAGTGAATGGGGAGAGGGAACCTATGGCTACACCTTC.

The V call is TRBV28, the J call TRBJ2-7; TRBD1 agrees at 9 bases. The CDR3 consists of 18 residues. After removal of 6 bases from V and 3 bases from J, the junction contained 18 bases not matched to a gene. Germline V lookup: CDR1 MDHEN, CDR2 SYDVKM. CDR3 nucleotide sequence: TGTGCCAGCAGCTTACCCGGGGACAGGGCGGCGAGTGGCTACGAGCAGTACTTC. Translating gives CASSLPGDRAASGYEQYF.

The chain links TRBV19 to TRBJ1-1; 7 nucleotides align to TRBD1. Germline V CDR1 and CDR2: LNHDA, SQIVND (reference sequence). Trimming at V came to 7 bases and at J to 3 bases, leaving 5 bases not matched to a gene. The CDR3 extends over 13 amino acids. The CDR3 protein is CASTGQAYTEAFF. The CDR3 DNA follows: TGTGCCAGTACCGGACAGGCTTACACTGAAGCTTTCTTT. The complete variable domain, with remaining parts taken from reference TRBV19 and TRBJ1-1, reads DGGITQSPKYLFRKEGQNVTLSCEQNLNHDAMYWYRQDPGQGLRLIYYSQIVNDFQKGDIAEGYSVSREKKESFPLTVTSAQKNPTAFYLCASTGQAYTEAFFGQGTRLTVV.

This chain links TRBV19 with TRBJ1-2, with a possible D match to TRBD1 (5 bases). Trimming took off 9 bases at V and 8 bases at J, with 34 bases between the two ends. This CDR3 is 18 amino acids long. Per germline, CDR1 LNHDA and CDR2 SQIVND (reference sequence). As DNA, the CDR3 is TGTGCCAGCCACCCTTCGGAGGCGCGGGGTCTTCTTGGGGGGGGCTACACCTTC. It specifies CASHPSEARGLLGGGYTF.

The chain carries TRBV20-1 and TRBJ1-1; 7 bases are shared with TRBD1. V was clipped by 6 bases and J by 7 bases; unmatched bases: 5. CDR3 length: 11 residues. Germline lookup yields CDR1 DFQATT and CDR2 SNEGSKA (reference sequence). The CDR3 coding sequence is TGCAGTGCGGCACAGGGGAATGAAGCTTTCTTT. Translating it yields CSAAQGNEAFF.

The chain is built from TRBV7-2 and TRBJ2-3, with D unresolved. The CDR3 loop spans 15 amino acids. Germline CDR1 is SGHTA and CDR2 is FQGNSA. Trimming shortened V by 2 bases and J by 5 bases, and 14 bases separated the two germline ends. CDR3 sequence reads: CASSLLGPGRDTQYF. The CDR3 nucleotides read TGTGCCAGCAGCTTACTGGGCCCTGGCAGAGATACGCAGTATTTT.

The rearrangement links TRBV11-3 to TRBJ2-1, with TRBD2 matching over 9 bases. V trimming: 0 bases; J trimming: 4 bases; junction bases outside the gene matches: 1. This CDR3 has 15 amino acids. Germline-derived CDR1 and CDR2 are SGHNT and YENEEA. CDR3 nucleotides: TGTGCCAGCAGCTTAGATAGCGGGGGATACAATGAGCAGTTCTTC. Protein sequence: CASSLDSGGYNEQFF.

The V call is TRBV5-4, the J call TRBJ1-3; tentative D call: TRBD1 (5 bases). V lost 0 bases and J lost 2, with 6 bases in between. Germline lookup yields CDR1 SGHNT and CDR2 YYREEE (reference sequence). There are 14 residues in the CDR3. In nucleotides, the CDR3 is TGTGCCAGCAGCTTGGCAGGGCCTGGAAACACCATATATTTT. Translation: CASSLAGPGNTIYF.

The chain has TRBV2 and TRBJ1-5; tentatively, D is TRBD1 (6 bases). This CDR3 contains 12 residues. Germline assignment: CDR1 SNHLY and CDR2 FYNNEI. In nucleotides, the CDR3 is TGTGCTGGGGGCAGGGACAATCAGCCCCAGCATTTT. As protein: CAGGRDNQPQHF.

The chain links TRBV4-1 to TRBJ1-1; D gene uncertain. The V end lost 5 bases, the J end lost 2 bases, and 18 bases lay between the germline ends. This CDR3 spans 16 amino acids. Per germline, CDR1 MGHRA and CDR2 YSYEKL. The DNA for the CDR3 is TGCGCCAGCAGCGCACATGGCCGAGGGAGTAACACTGAAGCTTTCTTT. It codes for CASSAHGRGSNTEAFF.